These 13 T cell receptor beta chains originate from one sample sequenced in a study of shared clonotypes between healthy human individuals. Repertoires were generated with immunoSEQ multiplex PCR, while TCRdb's copy carries only in-frame clones and drops some. The sample contains about 2 million clones, over 85% of which appear only once. Naivety among CD8 cells was defined by CD45RO negativity and positive CCR7 selection, thereby excluding terminally differentiated effector memory CD45RA+ cells. Sequenced sample: naive CD8+ T cells sorted from blood. Source of these receptors: a man younger than 30 in good health.

CDR3 sequence: CASSGLKQGYVNTEAFF. CDR3 nucleotide sequence: TGTGCCAGCAGCGGGTTGAAACAGGGTTATGTGAACACTGAAGCTTTCTTT. V gene TRBV5-6 combines with J gene TRBJ1-1, with D perhaps matching TRBD1 (6 bases). CDR1 and CDR2 from the germline V gene are SGHDT and YYEEEE. Trimming cost V 4 bases and J 0 bases, with 19 bases left between them. CDR3 length equals 17 residues.

V usage is TRBV23-1 and J usage is TRBJ1-1, with D possibly being TRBD1 (6 bases). Being an ORF, TRBV23-1 has a function that is uncertain. V was clipped by 0 bases and J by 4 bases, with 18 bases between them. The CDR3 is made up of 17 amino acids. The CDR3 DNA reads TGCGCCAGCAGTCAATCGGGTACGCAGGGGAAGGGCACTGAAGCTTTCTTT. It specifies CASSQSGTQGKGTEAFF.

The chain employs TRBV27 and TRBJ2-1, with TRBD2 matching 9 bases. Germline CDR1 and CDR2: MNHEY and SMNVEV (reference sequence). The CDR3 sequence is 17 residues long. V lost 5 bases, J lost 6 bases, and 14 bases stayed unmatched. The CDR3: CASSLLDAGGLFNEQFF. In DNA, the CDR3 is TGTGCCAGCAGTCTCCTAGACGCGGGAGGGCTATTCAATGAGCAGTTCTTC.

The genes are TRBV5-4 and TRBJ1-1, with D possibly matching TRBD1 (5 bases). Germline assignment: CDR1 SGHNT and CDR2 YYREEE (reference sequence). The CDR3 loop spans 12 amino acids. Trimming cost V 10 bases and J 3 bases, with 13 bases left between them. The CDR3 bases are TGTGCCTATGGGGGGGAGTACACTGAAGCTTTCTTT. It encodes CAYGGEYTEAFF. The full variable domain, completed using reference TRBV5-4 and TRBJ1-1, is ETGVTQSPTHLIKTRGQQVTLRCSSQSGHNTVSWYQQALGQGPQFIFQYYREEENGRGNFPPRFSGLQFPNYSSELNVNALELDDSALYLCAYGGEYTEAFFGQGTRLTVV.

This clone has just one count. The gene calls are TRBV5-4 and TRBJ2-2, with 10 bases lining up with TRBD2. The CDR3 spans 16 residues. Germline V CDR1 and CDR2: SGHNT, YYREEE (reference sequence). Unmatched junction bases numbered 7, after V lost 2 bases and J lost 6 bases. CDR3 sequence reads: CASSFDLAGAPGELFF. The CDR3 nucleotides are TGTGCCAGCAGCTTCGACCTAGCGGGGGCCCCCGGGGAGCTGTTTTTT.

The V gene is TRBV6-1, the J gene TRBJ2-7; 7 bases are shared with TRBD2. Trimming took 3 bases from V and 0 from J; bases not matched to a gene: 8. This CDR3 region has 16 residues. CDR1 and CDR2 from the germline V gene are MNHNS and SASEGT. The CDR3 spells CASSEDPGLSSYEQYF. DNA of the CDR3: TGTGCCAGCAGTGAGGACCCGGGACTATCCTCCTACGAGCAGTACTTC.

The chain uses TRBV4-2 and TRBJ2-5; 7 bases fit TRBD2. The CDR3 contains 15 residues. V trimming: 0 bases; J trimming: 5 bases; junction bases outside the gene matches: 6. Per the germline V gene, CDR1 is LGHNA and CDR2 is YNFKEQ. CDR3 loop: CASSQDSAGWETQYF. DNA for the CDR3: TGTGCCAGCAGCCAAGATTCAGCGGGGTGGGAGACCCAGTACTTC.

This sequence joins TRBV27 and TRBJ2-1, with 15 nucleotides matching TRBD2. Per the germline V gene, CDR1 is MNHEY and CDR2 is SMNVEV (reference sequence). The CDR3 loop spans 21 amino acids. J was trimmed by 6 bases and V by 1 base; bases with no gene match: 16. The CDR3 sequence is CASSLLRHTPGLAGGRNEQFF. For the CDR3, the DNA is TGTGCCAGCAGTTTATTGAGACATACCCCGGGACTAGCGGGAGGTCGCAATGAGCAGTTCTTC.

V and J are TRBV28 and TRBJ2-5; perhaps TRBD1 as D (5 bases). There are 13 residues in the CDR3. Germline assignment: CDR1 MDHEN and CDR2 SYDVKM. Trimming removed 6 bases from V and 4 bases from J, with 12 bases in between. The CDR3 DNA reads TGTGCCAGCAGGGCAGGGTGGGGAGAGACCCAGTACTTC. Amino acid sequence: CASRAGWGETQYF.

The chain is built from TRBV29-1 and TRBJ2-2; either TRBD1 or TRBD2 may fit D (6 bases each). Germline V gene lookup returns CDR1 SQVTM and CDR2 ANQGSEA. V lost 0 bases and J 0 bases, leaving 11 bases between the germline ends. The CDR3 loop spans 16 amino acids. CDR3 sequence: CSVEDQEGANTGELFF. The DNA for the CDR3 is TGCAGCGTTGAAGATCAGGAGGGGGCGAACACCGGGGAGCTGTTTTTT.

CDR3 coding DNA: TGTGCCAGCACCCCATGGCGTCCGGACATCGCGGACTCCTTAGATACGCAGTATTTT. Translated: CASTPWRPDIADSLDTQYF. The chain has TRBV27 and TRBJ2-3, with D perhaps given as TRBD1 or TRBD2 (5 bases each). Germline CDR1 is MNHEY and CDR2 is SMNVEV (reference sequence). This CDR3 region has 19 residues. Trimming pared 7 bases from V and 5 bases from J, leaving 31 bases between.

Comments on this clone: Other DNA sequences in the same sample also yield this CDR3. The chain combines TRBV7-6 with TRBJ1-1; D is uncertain. The CDR3 spans 14 residues. Trimming stripped 1 base from V and 1 base from J, with 7 bases between. Germline CDR1 and CDR2: SGHVS and FNYEAQ. CDR3 bases: TGTGCCAGCAGCTTAGAGGACTCGAACACTGAAGCTTTCTTT. Translated: CASSLEDSNTEAFF. Drawing the rest from reference TRBV7-6 and TRBJ1-1, the complete variable domain is GAGVSQSPRYKVTKRGQDVALRCDPISGHVSLYWYRQALGQGPEFLTYFNYEAQQDKSGLPNDRFSAERPEGSISTLTIQRTEQRDSAMYRCASSLEDSNTEAFFGQGTRLTVV.

The chain couples TRBV10-3 to TRBJ1-1; 8 nucleotides agree with TRBD1. V lost 6 bases to trimming and J lost 1 base; unmatched junction nucleotides: 4. Germline CDR1 is ENHRY and CDR2 is SYGVKD. The CDR3 is made up of 14 amino acids. The CDR3 DNA follows: TGTGCCATCAGAGACAGGGGTGGGAACACTGAAGCTTTCTTT. The encoded protein is CAIRDRGGNTEAFF.